The 30 T cell receptor beta chains below come from one sample, sequenced in a study of tumor and adjacent non-tumor tissue in lung cancer. RNA was extracted from bulk tissue without any cell sorting. A modified ARM-PCR protocol with three rounds of nested PCR amplified TCRbeta. One entry per CDR3 protein, called by TCRdb with MiXCR from the multiplex PCR reads. The data show approximately 79,000 distinct CDR3 sequences, with approximately 57% seen just once and about 15% held by the top ten. Source material: lung tumor tissue. Every receptor here comes from a man aged 70-80 years with non-small cell lung cancer.

CDR3 bases: TGTGCCAACAGCTTACCAGCGATAAGTGGCTACACCTTC. The encoded protein is CANSLPAISGYTF. The V gene is TRBV28, the J gene TRBJ1-2; D gene uncertain. This CDR3 spans 13 amino acids. CDR1 is MDHEN and CDR2 is SYDVKM in the germline V gene. V shed 10 bases and J shed 7 bases, with 19 bases lying between them.

Of note for this clonotype: At one end, the junction sequence differs from germline, possibly due to a read error. The gene calls are TRBV6-1 and TRBJ2-7; 8 bases agree with TRBD2. CDR3 length: 14 residues. Germline CDR1 is MNHNS and CDR2 is SASEGT. The CDR3 DNA is TGTGTCAGCAGTCTACGGGAGGGCGCCTACGAGCAGTACTTC. Translated, it gives CVSSLREGAYEQYF.

The V and J genes are TRBV24-1 and TRBJ2-7; D might be TRBD1 (5 bases). CDR3 length: 13 residues. Germline-derived CDR1 and CDR2 are KGHDR and SFDVKD. V shed 9 bases and J shed 5 bases, with 16 bases lying between them. The CDR3 nucleotides are TGTGCCACCGGCGTCCAGGGATGGGACGAGCAGTACTTC. As protein: CATGVQGWDEQYF.

The chain joins TRBV4-1 to TRBJ2-3; D is unresolved. The V end was cut by 9 bases, the J end by 2 bases, with 15 bases between. Per the germline V gene, CDR1 is MGHRA and CDR2 is YSYEKL. The CDR3 runs to 14 residues. The CDR3 loop is CASRRREVTDTQYF. In DNA, the CDR3 is TGCGCCAGTCGTCGGAGAGAGGTCACAGATACGCAGTATTTT.

A note on this clonotype: Compared with germline, one end of the junction differs, possibly owing to a read error. This chain uses TRBV28 with TRBJ1-5; D unclear. Per germline, CDR1 MDHEN and CDR2 SYDVKM. The CDR3 spans 11 residues. This chain's CDR3 is CTSSYDQPQHF. DNA of the CDR3: TGTACCAGCAGTTATGACCAGCCCCAGCATTTT.

To note about this clonotype: Since a much larger clone is just one base distant, this may be a read error. This chain uses TRBV7-2 with TRBJ2-3; no firm D call. In germline, CDR1 is SGHTA, CDR2 FQGNSA. The CDR3 covers 13 residues. CDR3 DNA sequence: TGTGCCAGCAGCTTACTGTTTGCAGATACGGAGTATTTT. Encoded protein: CASSLLFADTEYF. Looking up the rest from reference TRBV7-2 and TRBJ2-3 gives the full variable domain: GAGVSQSPSNKVTEKGKDVELRCDPISGHTALYWYRQSLGQGLEFLIYFQGNSAPDKSGLPSDRFSAERTGGSVSTLTIQRTQQEDSAVYLCASSLLFADTEYFGPGTRLTVL.

CDR3 sequence reads: CASGSGTIREQYF. The CDR3, as DNA: TGTGCCAGCGGCTCGGGGACCATCCGTGAGCAGTACTTC. This chain connects TRBV11-3 to TRBJ2-7; D could derive from TRBD1 or TRBD2 (5 bases each). V gave up 8 bases and J gave up 7 bases, with 18 bases separating them. The CDR3 spans 13 residues. Germline V gene data show CDR1 as SGHNT and CDR2 as YENEEA.

This clonotype has ten or more counts. This chain uses TRBV4-2 with TRBJ2-7; D is unresolved. V lost 2 bases and J lost 7, with 18 bases in between. The V gene's germline CDR1 is LGHNA and CDR2 YNFKEQ. This CDR3 has 15 residues. The CDR3 DNA follows: TGTGCCAGCAGCCAACCGGGCCACCGACTGGGTGAGCAGTACTTC. Its protein is CASSQPGHRLGEQYF.

This chain links TRBV6-5 with TRBJ1-4; TRBD1 matches at 11 bases. V lost 10 bases, J lost 4 bases, and 14 bases stayed unmatched. The CDR3 is 17 amino acids. Germline values: CDR1 MNHEY, CDR2 SVGAGI. The CDR3 protein is CAILPGQGAFGNEKLFF. The CDR3 bases are TGTGCCATCTTACCAGGACAGGGGGCGTTCGGTAATGAAAAACTGTTTTTT.

With respect to this clonotype: This may be a read error, as it is one base from a much larger clone. The chain employs TRBV12-3 or TRBV12-4 and TRBJ1-5, with unresolved D. CDR3 length equals 13 residues. The DNA for the CDR3 is TGTACCAGCAGTTCGCAGGATAATCAGCCCCAGCATTTT. Encoded protein: CTSSSQDNQPQHF.

In regard to this clonotype: The germline gene is not matched at one end of the junction; a read error may be the cause. The chain combines TRBV10-3 with TRBJ2-3, with 8 positions matching TRBD2. This CDR3 has 16 residues. Germline CDR1 reads ENHRY; CDR2 reads SYGVKD. The CDR3, as DNA: TGTGCCATCAGTCCCGTGTCGCGGGGGGCCACAAATACGCAGTATTTT. Translated, it gives CAISPVSRGATNTQYF.

The rearrangement links TRBV28 to TRBJ2-7; possibly TRBD2 for D (6 bases). With 8 bases removed from V and 4 bases from J, the gap between germline ends came to 15 bases. CDR1 and CDR2 (germline): MDHEN, SYDVKM. The CDR3 has 13 residues. CDR3 residues: CASGRAGCYEQYF. The CDR3 DNA is TGTGCCAGCGGCCGGGCGGGATGTTACGAGCAGTACTTC. The whole variable domain, remainder taken from reference TRBV28 and TRBJ2-7, is DVKVTQSSRYLVKRTGEKVFLECVQDMDHENMFWYRQDPGLGLRLIYFSYDVKMKEKGDIPEGYSVSREKKERFSLILESASTNQTSMYLCASGRAGCYEQYFGPGTRLTVT.

The chain couples TRBV6-5 to TRBJ2-3; D is unclear. The CDR3 is 13 amino acids. Germline V gene sequence: CDR1 MNHEY, CDR2 SVGAGI. In nucleotides, the CDR3 is TGTGTCAGTAGGTCTCACAGCACAGATACGCAGTATTTT. Translated, it gives CVSRSHSTDTQYF.

Points on this clonotype: It may be a read error: a sequence one base away is much more abundant. The chain recombines TRBV6-6 with TRBJ1-1; D unclear. Germline values: CDR1 MNHNY, CDR2 SVGAGI (reference sequence). This CDR3 has 13 residues. Trimming took 10 bases from V and 0 from J, leaving 12 bases between them. CDR3 sequence reads: CAITEKLNTEAFF. DNA of the CDR3: TGTGCCATCACAGAAAAATTGAACACTGAAGCTTTCTTT.

As regards this clonotype: This may arise from a read error, as a much more abundant clone is one base away. The rearrangement uses TRBV29-1 and TRBJ2-1, with 10 bases lining up with TRBD2. CDR1 is SQVTM and CDR2 is ANQGSEA in the germline V gene. The CDR3 extends over 15 amino acids. The CDR3 sequence: CSVEMPSGSFYDQFF. The CDR3 DNA reads TGCAGCGTTGAGATGCCTAGCGGGAGTTTTTATGATCAGTTCTTC.

This rearrangement joins TRBV11-2 to TRBJ2-3; TRBD1 is a possible D gene (5 bases). CDR1 is SGHAT, CDR2 FQNNGV, per germline. CDR3 size: 15 residues. V was cut by 6 bases and J by 14 bases, with 27 bases left in between. CDR3 protein: CASSPTGIRTDMRYF. The CDR3 DNA sequence: TGTGCCAGCAGTCCCACAGGAATCCGTACAGATATGCGGTATTTT.

Details on this clonotype: Since a much larger clone is just one base distant, this may be a read error. The V and J genes are TRBV7-9 and TRBJ1-2; 9 bases are a match to TRBD1. Per the germline V gene, CDR1 is SEHNR and CDR2 is FQNEAQ (reference sequence). This CDR3 has 16 residues. The CDR3 bases are TGTGCCAGCAGCTTAGGGGGGACAGGGACCTACTATGTCTACACCTTC. Its translation: CASSLGGTGTYYVYTF. The full variable domain, in which reference TRBV7-9 and TRBJ1-2 provide the parts outside the CDR3, is DTGVSQNPRHKITKRGQNVTFRCDPISEHNRLYWYRQTLGQGPEFLTYFQNEAQLEKSRLLSDRFSAERPKGSFSTLEIQRTEQGDSAMYLCASSLGGTGTYYVYTFGSGTRLTVV.

This clonotype was counted at least ten times. V is TRBV4-2 and J is TRBJ2-5; TRBD2 agrees at 14 bases. Looked up from germline, CDR1 is LGHNA and CDR2 is YNFKEQ. The ends lost 4 bases at V and 5 bases at J; junction bases unmatched: 9. The CDR3 length is 17 residues. CDR3 sequence reads: CASSPSGLAGGGETQYF. The CDR3 DNA reads TGTGCCAGCAGCCCTTCCGGACTAGCGGGAGGTGGTGAGACCCAGTACTTC.

This chain uses TRBV6-5 with TRBJ2-6, with D perhaps being TRBD1 or TRBD2 (5 bases each). CDR3 length equals 16 residues. CDR1 and CDR2 from the germline V gene are MNHEY and SVGAGI. With 2 bases removed from V and 19 bases from J, the gap between germline ends came to 27 bases. The CDR3 DNA reads as TGTGCCAGCAGTTACCTGTCGGGCTCCGGGGCCAACGTTCTAACTTTC. It encodes CASSYLSGSGANVLTF.

This clonotype was observed many times. The chain links TRBV5-4 to TRBJ2-3, with 7 bases lining up with TRBD1. With 2 bases clipped from V and 1 base from J, the junction kept 4 bases outside the gene matches. The CDR3 spans 15 residues. The germline V gene encodes CDR1 SGHNT and CDR2 YYREEE (reference sequence). The CDR3 DNA sequence: TGTGCCAGCAGCTTCGCCGACAGGGGCACAGATACGCAGTATTTT. Translating gives CASSFADRGTDTQYF. The variable domain in full, completed from reference TRBV5-4 and TRBJ2-3, reads ETGVTQSPTHLIKTRGQQVTLRCSSQSGHNTVSWYQQALGQGPQFIFQYYREEENGRGNFPPRFSGLQFPNYSSELNVNALELDDSALYLCASSFADRGTDTQYFGPGTRLTVL.

This clonotype was counted between two and nine times. The chain recombines TRBV28 with TRBJ2-1; no reliable D call. The ends were cut back, 3 bases at V and 10 bases at J, with 10 bases in the middle. The CDR3 covers 12 residues. Germline V gives CDR1 MDHEN, CDR2 SYDVKM. The CDR3 DNA reads TGTGCCAGCAGTTTGATCCCTCGGGAGCAGTTCTTC. Its translation: CASSLIPREQFF.

This clonotype appeared many times. The chain uses TRBV5-4 and TRBJ2-3; D assignment may be TRBD1 or TRBD2 (6 bases each). V was trimmed by 0 bases and J by 3 bases, leaving 14 bases between them. The CDR3 length is 16 residues. Looked up from germline, CDR1 is SGHNT and CDR2 is YYREEE (reference sequence). The CDR3 DNA sequence: TGTGCCAGCAGCTTGGGAGCCGGGGGCAGGACAGATACGCAGTATTTT. This codes for CASSLGAGGRTDTQYF.

This clonotype was picked up a small number of times. Relative to the germline gene, one junction end is altered; a read error may explain this. This chain connects TRBV12-3 or TRBV12-4 to TRBJ2-2; TRBD2 is a possible D gene (6 bases). The length of the CDR3 is 16 residues. In nucleotides, the CDR3 is TGTGCCAGCAGTTTTGGCCGCCAAATGAAGACCGGGGGGCTGTTTTTT. This gives the protein CASSFGRQMKTGGLFF.

The V and J genes are TRBV6-5 and TRBJ2-7; D tentatively reads TRBD1 or TRBD2 (5 bases each). The CDR3 extends over 15 amino acids. The germline V gene has CDR1 MNHEY and CDR2 SVGAGI. Trimming removed 2 bases from V and 10 bases from J, with 21 bases in between. CDR3: CASSYVTEGLNVQYF. Written as DNA, the CDR3 is TGTGCCAGCAGTTACGTGACAGAGGGTCTAAACGTACAGTACTTC.

This clonotype occurred a few times. The J gene is TRBJ1-1, the V gene TRBV9; a weak D match, TRBD1 (5 bases). V gave up 4 bases and J gave up 0 bases, with 13 bases separating them. CDR1 SGDLS and CDR2 YYNGEE come from the germline V gene. The CDR3 has 15 residues. This CDR3 is CASSTLTDLNTEAFF. CDR3 nucleotide sequence: TGTGCCAGCAGCACTCTGACAGATTTGAACACTGAAGCTTTCTTT.

This clonotype was found once. Germline is not matched at one junction end, which may reflect a read error. The rearrangement joins TRBV11-1 to TRBJ2-3, with 9 positions matching TRBD1. The CDR3 is made up of 13 amino acids. Germline-derived CDR1 and CDR2 are SGHAT and FQDESV (reference sequence). This CDR3 reads CACSGTGPDTQYF. The CDR3 nucleotides read TGTGCCTGCAGCGGGACAGGGCCGGATACGCAGTATTTT.

This clonotype was counted between two and nine times. The chain has TRBV5-1 and TRBJ2-1; D is ambiguous. Germline assignment: CDR1 SGHRS and CDR2 YFSETQ. The CDR3 totals 13 residues. The V and J ends lost 0 bases and 7 bases respectively, with 8 bases between them. CDR3 sequence: CASSLGLGNEQFF. The CDR3 region has the DNA TGCGCCAGCAGCTTGGGCTTGGGGAATGAGCAGTTCTTC.

Many counts were recorded for this clonotype. The chain is built from TRBV12-3 or TRBV12-4 and TRBJ2-7; 7 nucleotides line up with TRBD1. V dropped 1 base and J dropped 5; count of bases not matched to a gene: 2. The length of the CDR3 is 13 residues. The CDR3 loop reads CASSLVGGHEQYF. The CDR3 region has the DNA TGTGCCAGCAGTTTAGTAGGGGGCCACGAGCAGTACTTC.

A note on this clonotype: A much larger clone sits a single nucleotide away, making a read error possible. The CDR3 loop is CASVQGAGRAGNTIYF. The CDR3 nucleotides read TGTGCCAGCGTCCAGGGGGCAGGACGAGCGGGAAACACCATATATTTT. This sequence joins TRBV28 and TRBJ1-3; 8 bases are shared with TRBD1. In germline, CDR1 is MDHEN, CDR2 SYDVKM. The CDR3 sequence is 16 residues long. V shed 8 bases, J shed 4 bases, and the junction held 13 bases outside the gene matches.

For this clonotype: A junction end diverges from the germline sequence, so it may reflect a read error. This chain uses TRBV11-2 with TRBJ2-2; 9 bases match TRBD2. This CDR3 has 15 residues. CDR1 is SGHAT and CDR2 is FQNNGV in the germline V gene. CDR3 sequence (DNA): TGTGCCAGCAGCTTAGGGCGGGGGGGGGCCGGGGAGCTGTTATTC. This sequence encodes CASSLGRGGAGELLF.